This TCR beta chain was retrieved from a study of Graves' ophthalmopathy and Graves' hyperthyroidism. This CDR3 comprises 16 residues. Germline V lookup: CDR1 SGHTA, CDR2 FQGNSA. The trim removed 6 bases at V and 9 bases at J, leaving 12 bases unmatched. Study-level results: Also, most clonotypes expanded in the thyroid above 0.001 frequency appeared in blood.

There are many counts of this clonotype. Antigen: not known. CDR3 regions of TCR beta were amplified from RNA transcripts. First-round RT-PCR used HTBI primers; second-round multiplex PCR followed. In TCRdb, the multiplex PCR reads were re-called with MiXCR into one record per CDR3 protein. The sample lists approximately 700,000 distinct CDR3 sequences, just over 40% seen once, with under 3.5% in the top ten. Exclusion covered patients with other autoimmune diseases or uncontrolled infections (as well as pregnancy or lactation). Diagnosis was based on clinical symptoms, serum thyroxine, TRAb, thyroid ultrasound and orbital computed tomography. Fresh peripheral blood, about 10 ml, was the PBMC source.

This chain uses TRBV7-2 with TRBJ1-6; TRBD1 aligns across 9 bases. The receptor's source is an adult man with Graves' ophthalmopathy. Sequenced sample: peripheral blood. CDR3 coding DNA: TGTGCCAGCAGAACCCCCGGGGACAGGGTCACTTCACCCCTCCACTTT. It encodes CASRTPGDRVTSPLHF. Drawing the rest from reference TRBV7-2 and TRBJ1-6, the complete variable domain is GAGVSQSPSNKVTEKGKDVELRCDPISGHTALYWYRQSLGQGLEFLIYFQGNSAPDKSGLPSDRFSAERTGGSVSTLTIQRTQQEDSAVYLCASRTPGDRVTSPLHFGNGTRLTVT.